The rows below give T cell receptor beta chains drawn from one sample of a study of human T cells and chemical hapten exposure. In TCRdb, the RACE reads were re-called with MiXCR into one record per CDR3 protein. The table shows approximately 370,000 distinct CDR3 sequences, with 4.5% to 5.5% occurring only once. The sample here was whole blood, taken in connection with sensitization to the hapten diphenylcyclopropenone (DPC). The receptors come from a young woman with alopecia areata. Some clones in this sample may be carry-over from other donors' samples. Each CDR3 is given with its conserved first and last residue. Each record gives: clone size, V gene, J gene, D gene, CDR3 DNA, CDR3 protein. D genes are given only for firm matches. For some rows the clone size is stated as once, few or many, or as a class when expanded; others skip it.

abundance: NA; v_gene: TRBV7-2; j_gene: TRBJ1-6; d_gene: NA; CDR3nt: TGTGCCAGCAGCTCTGCGACGGACCACTCCTATAATTCACCCCTCCACTTT; CDR3aa: CASSSATDHSYNSPLHF
abundance: many; v_gene: TRBV2; j_gene: TRBJ2-3; d_gene: NA; CDR3nt: TGTGCCAGCGCCCGGGAAACTAGCACAGATACGCAGTATTTT; CDR3aa: CASARETSTDTQYF
abundance: many; v_gene: TRBV4-2; j_gene: TRBJ1-1; d_gene: NA; CDR3nt: TGTGCCAGCAGCCAAAAGGGGGGCCGTACTGAAGCTTTCTTT; CDR3aa: CASSQKGGRTEAFF
abundance: few; v_gene: TRBV28; j_gene: TRBJ2-7; d_gene: NA; CDR3nt: TGTGCCAGCAGTTTACCCCCTGGTCTGGGGGCCCTTTCCTACGAGCAGTACTTC; CDR3aa: CASSLPPGLGALSYEQYF
abundance: few; v_gene: TRBV6-5; j_gene: TRBJ1-2; d_gene: NA; CDR3nt: TGTGCCAGCAGTTACTCGGGGGCAGGGAACTATGGCTACACCTTC; CDR3aa: CASSYSGAGNYGYTF
abundance: many; v_gene: TRBV28; j_gene: TRBJ2-5; d_gene: NA; CDR3nt: TGTGCCAGCAGTTCGTCCGGGACACGCTCGGAGACCCAGTACTTC; CDR3aa: CASSSSGTRSETQYF
abundance: many; v_gene: TRBV7-8; j_gene: TRBJ1-6; d_gene: NA; CDR3nt: TGTGCCAGCAGCGAAGCCAAGGGGGATATTTCACCCCTCCACTTT; CDR3aa: CASSEAKGDISPLHF
abundance: NA; v_gene: TRBV6-5; j_gene: TRBJ2-2; d_gene: NA; CDR3nt: TGTGCCAGCAGTTACGACCATCCGAGGGGGGAGCTGTTTTTT; CDR3aa: CASSYDHPRGELFF
abundance: many; v_gene: TRBV6-2/TRBV6-3; j_gene: TRBJ2-7; d_gene: NA; CDR3nt: TGTGCCAGCAGTTACGACGGACCCTCCTACGAGCAGTACTTC; CDR3aa: CASSYDGPSYEQYF
abundance: NA; v_gene: TRBV6-5; j_gene: TRBJ2-5; d_gene: NA; CDR3nt: TGTGCCAGCGGGGACATTCAAGAGACCCAGTACTTC; CDR3aa: CASGDIQETQYF
abundance: many; v_gene: TRBV7-9; j_gene: TRBJ2-3; d_gene: NA; CDR3nt: TGTGCCAGCAGCTTAGCGCCCGAGGATACGCAGTATTTT; CDR3aa: CASSLAPEDTQYF
abundance: NA; v_gene: TRBV29-1; j_gene: TRBJ1-1; d_gene: TRBD1; CDR3nt: TGCAGCGTTGTCCTGGGACAGATGAACACTGAAGCTTTCTTT; CDR3aa: CSVVLGQMNTEAFF
abundance: many; v_gene: TRBV20-1; j_gene: TRBJ1-5; d_gene: NA; CDR3nt: TGCAGTGCTAGATGGGGTAGCAATCAGCCCCAGCATTTT; CDR3aa: CSARWGSNQPQHF
abundance: few; v_gene: TRBV28; j_gene: TRBJ1-5; d_gene: NA; CDR3nt: TGTGCCAGCAGTTTACGAGGGCACTGGAGCAATCAGCCCCAGCATTTT; CDR3aa: CASSLRGHWSNQPQHF
abundance: few; v_gene: TRBV6-1; j_gene: TRBJ2-1; d_gene: NA; CDR3nt: TGTGCCAGCAGTGAAGCGGGACTGACTGCGACTGAGCAGTTCTTC; CDR3aa: CASSEAGLTATEQFF
abundance: NA; v_gene: TRBV7-9; j_gene: TRBJ1-2; d_gene: NA; CDR3nt: TGTGCCAGCAGCTCCGACGGAAACTATGGCTACACCTTC; CDR3aa: CASSSDGNYGYTF
abundance: few; v_gene: TRBV27; j_gene: TRBJ1-3; d_gene: NA; CDR3nt: TGTGCCAGCAGTTTATCACCCTATTTCTCTGGAAACACCATATATTTT; CDR3aa: CASSLSPYFSGNTIYF
abundance: NA; v_gene: TRBV6-2/TRBV6-3; j_gene: TRBJ1-2; d_gene: TRBD1; CDR3nt: TGTGCCAGCAGAGACGGGACAGGAATTCTATACACCTTC; CDR3aa: CASRDGTGILYTF
abundance: few; v_gene: TRBV5-1; j_gene: TRBJ1-5; d_gene: NA; CDR3nt: TGCGCCACCCCGGGGATGAGCAATCAGCCCCAGCATTTT; CDR3aa: CATPGMSNQPQHF
abundance: NA; v_gene: TRBV7-7; j_gene: TRBJ2-3; d_gene: TRBD1; CDR3nt: TGTGCTAGCAGCCAGTTAACAGGGGGCATCACAGATACGCAGTATTTT; CDR3aa: CASSQLTGGITDTQYF
abundance: NA; v_gene: TRBV4-3; j_gene: TRBJ1-2; d_gene: NA; CDR3nt: TGCGCCAGCAGCCAAGATAAGGCCTTCTATGGCTACACCTTC; CDR3aa: CASSQDKAFYGYTF
abundance: many; v_gene: TRBV20-1; j_gene: TRBJ2-7; d_gene: TRBD1; CDR3nt: TGCAGTGCTGGGACAGGGCTCTCCTACGAGCAGTACTTC; CDR3aa: CSAGTGLSYEQYF
abundance: NA; v_gene: TRBV18; j_gene: TRBJ2-7; d_gene: NA; CDR3nt: TGTGCCAGCTCACCACTGGAGGGAACCGACGAGCAGTACTTC; CDR3aa: CASSPLEGTDEQYF
abundance: NA; v_gene: TRBV5-1; j_gene: TRBJ2-7; d_gene: NA; CDR3nt: TGCGCCAGCAGCTGGTGGGGACCGACGCGGTCCTACGAGCAGTACTTC; CDR3aa: CASSWWGPTRSYEQYF
abundance: NA; v_gene: TRBV27; j_gene: TRBJ2-3; d_gene: TRBD2; CDR3nt: TGTGCCGCGGGGGTTAAGCGGGGAGATACGCAGTATTTT; CDR3aa: CAAGVKRGDTQYF
abundance: many; v_gene: TRBV10-3; j_gene: TRBJ2-5; d_gene: NA; CDR3nt: TGTGCCATCAGTGGTACGACGATAAGGACGCCTCAAGAGACCCAGTACTTC; CDR3aa: CAISGTTIRTPQETQYF
abundance: few; v_gene: TRBV3-1; j_gene: TRBJ2-7; d_gene: NA; CDR3nt: TGTGCCAGCAGCCAGACGTCCGACGAGCAGTACTTC; CDR3aa: CASSQTSDEQYF
abundance: many; v_gene: TRBV7-9; j_gene: TRBJ2-7; d_gene: TRBD1; CDR3nt: TGTGCCAGCAGCCCTGGACAGGGGGCTCCCGAGCAGTACTTC; CDR3aa: CASSPGQGAPEQYF
abundance: many; v_gene: TRBV6-2/TRBV6-3; j_gene: TRBJ2-6; d_gene: NA; CDR3nt: TGTGCCAGCAGTGACAGACACCGCTCTGGGGCCAACGTCCTGACTTTC; CDR3aa: CASSDRHRSGANVLTF
abundance: few; v_gene: TRBV6-6; j_gene: TRBJ2-2; d_gene: NA; CDR3nt: TGTGCCAGCCTAGCAGAAAACACCGGGGAGCTGTTTTTT; CDR3aa: CASLAENTGELFF
abundance: NA; v_gene: TRBV5-1; j_gene: TRBJ2-5; d_gene: TRBD1; CDR3nt: TGCGCCAGCAGCTTGGAACCTGGGACAGGACAAGAGACCCAGTACTTC; CDR3aa: CASSLEPGTGQETQYF
abundance: many; v_gene: TRBV7-6; j_gene: TRBJ1-5; d_gene: TRBD1; CDR3nt: TGTGCCAGCAGCTTAGAGACAGGGTTCGAACAGCCCCAGCATTTT; CDR3aa: CASSLETGFEQPQHF
abundance: NA; v_gene: TRBV5-1; j_gene: TRBJ2-3; d_gene: NA; CDR3nt: TGCGCCAGCAGCCCATACGCGCAAGCAGATACGCAGTATTTT; CDR3aa: CASSPYAQADTQYF
abundance: many; v_gene: TRBV6-5; j_gene: TRBJ1-6; d_gene: NA; CDR3nt: TGTGCCAGCAAGAGGGCAGGGGATTCACCCCTCCACTTT; CDR3aa: CASKRAGDSPLHF
abundance: NA; v_gene: TRBV6-5; j_gene: TRBJ2-5; d_gene: TRBD2; CDR3nt: TGTGCCAGCAAGCTAGCGGGGGGACCTCTCAGAGAGACCCAGTACTTC; CDR3aa: CASKLAGGPLRETQYF
abundance: few; v_gene: TRBV3-1; j_gene: TRBJ2-7; d_gene: NA; CDR3nt: TGTGCCAGCAGCCCGTGGGGGAGGGGGCGAACCCCCTACGAGCAGTACTTC; CDR3aa: CASSPWGRGRTPYEQYF
abundance: NA; v_gene: TRBV5-6; j_gene: TRBJ1-2; d_gene: TRBD1; CDR3nt: TGTGCCAGCAGCTCCATGACAGGGGTCTATGGCTACACCTTC; CDR3aa: CASSSMTGVYGYTF
abundance: many; v_gene: TRBV12-3/TRBV12-4; j_gene: TRBJ2-1; d_gene: TRBD2; CDR3nt: TGTGCCAGCAGCTCTAGGGGGACTAGCGGGGTGAATGAGCAGTTCTTC; CDR3aa: CASSSRGTSGVNEQFF
abundance: NA; v_gene: TRBV7-8; j_gene: TRBJ2-3; d_gene: NA; CDR3nt: TGTGCCAGCAGCTACAACCGGGACCTCACGCAGTATTTT; CDR3aa: CASSYNRDLTQYF
abundance: NA; v_gene: TRBV7-2; j_gene: TRBJ2-1; d_gene: NA; CDR3nt: TGTGCCAGCAGCTTAGTGTGGTGGCAGACGTACAATGAGCAGTTCTTC; CDR3aa: CASSLVWWQTYNEQFF
abundance: NA; v_gene: TRBV7-2; j_gene: TRBJ2-3; d_gene: NA; CDR3nt: TGTGCCAGCAGCTTAGGGGGGGGCCCGACATCAGATACGCAGTATTTT; CDR3aa: CASSLGGGPTSDTQYF
abundance: few; v_gene: TRBV18; j_gene: TRBJ2-1; d_gene: TRBD1; CDR3nt: TGTGCCAGCTCACCACCCCCGGACAGGGCAAATGAGCAGTTCTTC; CDR3aa: CASSPPPDRANEQFF